Below, 5 T cell receptor beta chains from the same sample are listed, as sequenced in a study of beta chain features in type 1 diabetes. cDNA synthesis used the whole RNA isolate, giving expressed TCRB sequences. Here immunoSEQ multiplex PCR was the method, and the copy in TCRdb shows in-frame clones only, minus some. Of more than 150,000 clones listed, roughly 11% were seen once; the top ten hold roughly 2%. Material for sequencing was central memory CD4+ T cells from blood. The source of these receptors is a man aged 18 to 29 in good health.

A few counts support this clone. The chain couples TRBV4-3 to TRBJ1-4; no clear D gene. This CDR3 has 16 amino acids. V was clipped by 0 bases and J by 4 bases, with 12 bases between them. The V gene's germline CDR1 is LGHNA and CDR2 YSLEER. This CDR3 is CASSQDGPQNNEKLFF. CDR3 DNA sequence: TGCGCCAGCAGCCAAGATGGGCCACAGAATAATGAAAAACTGTTTTTT.

The chain uses TRBV7-2 and TRBJ2-7; no clear D. The V and J ends lost 1 base and 2 bases respectively, with 9 bases between them. Per the germline V gene, CDR1 is SGHTA and CDR2 is FQGNSA. There are 14 residues in the CDR3. This CDR3 is CASSLVGTTYEQYF. The CDR3 DNA reads TGTGCCAGCAGCTTAGTGGGCACGACCTACGAGCAGTACTTC.

As regards this clone: At the DNA level, this CDR3 is encoded by other sequences in the same sample as well. The CDR3 nucleotides read TGCAGCGTTTCTACAGGAAGGACTGGAAACACCATATATTTT. The encoded protein is CSVSTGRTGNTIYF. The chain combines TRBV29-1 with TRBJ1-3; D may be TRBD1 (5 bases). This CDR3 has 14 residues. Germline V CDR1 and CDR2: SQVTM, ANQGSEA. V dropped 5 bases and J dropped 2 bases, with 13 bases sitting between them.

The chain joins TRBV14 to TRBJ2-7; D ambiguous. CDR3 length: 14 amino acids. In germline, CDR1 is SGHDN, CDR2 FVKESK. Between the trimmed V and J ends, which lost 0 bases and 3 bases, there was a span of 9 bases. The CDR3 DNA reads TGTGCCAGCAGCCAAGATATCGGTCGCTACGAGCAGTACTTC. Protein sequence: CASSQDIGRYEQYF.

The V call is TRBV5-4, the J call TRBJ2-3; 8 nucleotides agree with TRBD1. The germline V gene encodes CDR1 SGHNT and CDR2 YYREEE (reference sequence). The CDR3 contains 15 residues. Trimming cost V 4 bases and J 6 bases; bases outside gene matches: 10. The CDR3 nucleotides are TGTGCCAGCAGCCGCCAGGGGGCAAATTCGGATACGCAGTATTTT. Its translation: CASSRQGANSDTQYF.